Here is one T cell receptor beta chain with its context. Study processing details: The authors estimated nucleated cell counts from reference gene primer amplification. Using immunoSEQ multiplex PCR, the repertoire was profiled, and TCRdb retains in-frame clones only, with some absent. That table supplies the V and J calls and clone size; D and trimming were determined from the DNA. Of approximately 160,000 clones listed, about 81% are singletons. This sample is drawn from a study of blood T cell repertoires in COVID-19. Study overall: Italy, Spain and the United States were the sources of the convalescent and acute COVID-19 samples. From T cells, B-cell-depleted T cells, or PBMCs came the material, which was cDNA or gDNA.

V was clipped by 4 bases and J by 5 bases, with 18 bases between them. CDR3 length: 16 residues. CDR1 LGHDT and CDR2 YNNKEL come from the germline V gene (reference sequence). The sequenced sample consisted of peripheral blood. The chain couples TRBV3-1 (or the pseudogene TRBV3-2) to TRBJ2-4, with D possibly matching TRBD1 (7 bases). The receptor comes from a man aged 60 to 69 with active or convalescent COVID-19. The CDR3 reads CASSPRQGGGENIQYF. The CDR3 DNA is TGTGCCAGCAGCCCCAGACAGGGAGGAGGCGAAAACATTCAGTACTTC.